This T cell receptor (beta chain) was observed in a study of blood T cell repertoires in COVID-19. Overall study context: Spain, Italy and the United States supplied samples that represented acute and convalescent COVID-19. Nucleic acid was either cDNA or gDNA, and it came from T cells, B-cell-depleted T cells, or PBMCs.

The CDR3 is 16 amino acids. V was cut by 0 bases and J by 2 bases, with 11 bases left in between. Germline CDR1 reads SGHDT; CDR2 reads YYEEEE. In the authors' workflow: Amplified reference gene primers provided the basis for estimating nucleated cell counts. The table came from immunoSEQ multiplex PCR; TCRdb's copy has only in-frame clones and leaves some out. D and trimming come from the DNA, and the V and J calls and clone size come from that table. This sample has 95,000 to 150,000 clones, with about 79% found just once. The chain employs TRBV5-6 and TRBJ1-4; tentatively, D is TRBD1 (6 bases). This receptor was taken from a man aged 70 or older with acute or convalescent COVID-19. Input material: peripheral blood. The CDR3 DNA sequence: TGTGCCAGCAGCTTGGTGGGGGCAGGTACTAATGAAAAACTGTTTTTT. Its translation: CASSLVGAGTNEKLFF.